This entry describes one TCR beta chain. CDR1 and CDR2 (germline): SEHNR, FQNEAQ (reference sequence). This CDR3 is 16 amino acids long. The V end was cut by 5 bases, the J end by 4 bases, with 20 bases between. In the original analysis: The authors estimated nucleated cell counts from reference gene primer amplification. Using immunoSEQ multiplex PCR, the repertoire was profiled, and TCRdb retains in-frame clones only, with some absent. That table gives V, J and clone size, and the DNA gave D and trimming. Among around 110,000 clones listed, approximately 90% were seen once. This sample stems from a study of blood T cell repertoires in COVID-19. For the study at large: Sources were T cells, B-cell-depleted T cells, or PBMCs; the material itself was cDNA or gDNA.

Input material: peripheral blood. The clonotype comes from a human donor with active COVID-19. The donor label of this sample is uncertain. J is TRBJ1-2 and V is TRBV7-9; D is undetermined. The CDR3 DNA reads TGTGCCAGCAGCCGAACGGTCCAGCCTAGATTCTATGGCTACACCTTC. This gives the protein CASSRTVQPRFYGYTF.